This T cell receptor (beta chain) was sequenced during a study of a mutant IDH1 vaccine in newly diagnosed glioma. Study-level information: Of treated patients, roughly 62% were men and about 40% women, averaging about 40 years.

Noted time point: week 35, safety follow-up. The investigators gave 300 ug of mutant IDH1 20-mer peptide in each vaccine dose, together with topical imiquimod. TCRdb keeps only in-frame clones here, not all; method: immunoSEQ multiplex PCR. Here the sample spans tens of thousands of clones, roughly 80% being singletons. Concerning this clone: Its specificity is unknown.

The CDR3 is 11 residues long. V was clipped by 8 bases and J by 8 bases, with 9 bases between them. Germline CDR1 is LNHDA and CDR2 is SQIVND (reference sequence). This chain connects TRBV19 to TRBJ2-2; D call uncertain. The specimen comprised PBMCs, sampled from a glioma patient whose treatment included an IDH1 peptide vaccine. This TCR was sampled from a woman aged 18 to 35 with glioma. CDR3 region: CASADPGELFF. CDR3 nucleotide sequence: TGTGCCAGTGCCGACCCGGGGGAGCTGTTTTTT.